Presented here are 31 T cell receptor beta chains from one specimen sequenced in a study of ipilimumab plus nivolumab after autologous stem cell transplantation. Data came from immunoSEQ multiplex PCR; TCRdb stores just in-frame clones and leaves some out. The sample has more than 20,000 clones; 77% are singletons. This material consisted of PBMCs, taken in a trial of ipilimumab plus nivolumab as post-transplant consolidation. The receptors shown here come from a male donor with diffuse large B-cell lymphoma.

CDR3 sequence (DNA): TGTGCCAGCAGCGTAGGATCGACAGATTATTGGGGCTACACCTTC. Translated: CASSVGSTDYWGYTF. The chain has TRBV9 and TRBJ1-2; a weak D match, TRBD1 (5 bases). The CDR3 has 15 amino acids. Germline loops: CDR1 SGDLS, CDR2 YYNGEE. V lost 0 bases and J lost 8, with 17 bases in between.

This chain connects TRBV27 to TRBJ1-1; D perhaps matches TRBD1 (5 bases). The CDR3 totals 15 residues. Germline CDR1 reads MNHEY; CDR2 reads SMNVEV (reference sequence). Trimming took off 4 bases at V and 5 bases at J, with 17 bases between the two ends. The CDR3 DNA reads TGTGCCAGCAGTTCAAACAGGAACGGTTGGACTGAAGCTTTCTTT. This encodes CASSSNRNGWTEAFF.

CDR3 nucleotides: TGTGCCAGCAGTGAAGGGACAGATCTGGGCTACGAGCAGTACTTC. Encoded protein: CASSEGTDLGYEQYF. V and J are TRBV13 and TRBJ2-7; 7 positions agree with TRBD1. The germline V gene has CDR1 PRHDT and CDR2 FYEKMQ (reference sequence). J gave up 3 bases and V 6 bases, and 11 bases lay outside the gene matches. The CDR3 has 15 amino acids.

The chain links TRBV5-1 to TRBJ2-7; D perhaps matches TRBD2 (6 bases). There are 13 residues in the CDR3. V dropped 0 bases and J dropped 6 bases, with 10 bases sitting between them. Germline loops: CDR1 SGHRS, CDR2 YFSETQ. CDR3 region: CASSLAGRSEQYF. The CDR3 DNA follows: TGCGCCAGCAGCTTGGCTGGGAGGTCCGAGCAGTACTTC.

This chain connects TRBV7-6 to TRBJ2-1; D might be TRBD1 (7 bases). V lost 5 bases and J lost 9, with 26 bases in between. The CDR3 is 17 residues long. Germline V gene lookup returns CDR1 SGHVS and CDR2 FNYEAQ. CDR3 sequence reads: CASSLGGQGGYGSEQFF. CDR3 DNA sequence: TGTGCCAGCAGCCTAGGTGGGCAGGGGGGCTATGGGAGTGAGCAGTTCTTC.

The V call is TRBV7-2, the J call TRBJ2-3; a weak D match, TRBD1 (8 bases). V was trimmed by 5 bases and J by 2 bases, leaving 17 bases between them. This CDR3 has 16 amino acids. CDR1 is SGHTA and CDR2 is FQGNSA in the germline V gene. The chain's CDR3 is CASSPRTGRVTDTQYF. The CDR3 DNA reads TGTGCCAGCAGCCCAAGGACAGGGAGGGTCACAGATACGCAGTATTTT.

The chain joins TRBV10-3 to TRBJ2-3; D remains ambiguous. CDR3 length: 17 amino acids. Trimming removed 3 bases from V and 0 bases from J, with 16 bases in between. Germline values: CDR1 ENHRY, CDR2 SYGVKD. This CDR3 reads CAISEVSSRTSTDTQYF. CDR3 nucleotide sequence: TGTGCCATCAGTGAAGTCTCGTCGCGGACGAGCACAGATACGCAGTATTTT.

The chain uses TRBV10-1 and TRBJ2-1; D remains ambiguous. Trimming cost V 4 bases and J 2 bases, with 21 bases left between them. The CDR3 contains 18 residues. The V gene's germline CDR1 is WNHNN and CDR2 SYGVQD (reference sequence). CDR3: CASSGKGSRKSPYNEQFF. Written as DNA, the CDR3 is TGCGCCAGCAGTGGTAAAGGCAGTCGAAAGAGTCCCTACAATGAGCAGTTCTTC.

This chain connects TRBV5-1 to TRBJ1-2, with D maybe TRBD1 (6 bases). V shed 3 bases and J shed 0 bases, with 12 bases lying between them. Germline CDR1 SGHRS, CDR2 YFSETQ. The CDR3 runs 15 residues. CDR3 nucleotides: TGCGCCAGCAGCTGGGGGGCGGATACTAACTATGGCTACACCTTC. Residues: CASSWGADTNYGYTF. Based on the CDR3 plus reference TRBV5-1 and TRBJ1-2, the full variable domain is KAGVTQTPRYLIKTRGQQVTLSCSPISGHRSVSWYQQTPGQGLQFLFEYFSETQRNKGNFPGRFSGRQFSNSRSEMNVSTLELGDSALYLCASSWGADTNYGYTFGSGTRLTVV.

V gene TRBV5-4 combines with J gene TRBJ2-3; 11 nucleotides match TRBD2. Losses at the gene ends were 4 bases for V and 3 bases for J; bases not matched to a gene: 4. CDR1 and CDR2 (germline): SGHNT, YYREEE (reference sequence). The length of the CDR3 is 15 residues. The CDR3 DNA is TGTGCCAGCAGCCCCCGGACTAGCGGGACAGATACGCAGTATTTT. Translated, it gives CASSPRTSGTDTQYF. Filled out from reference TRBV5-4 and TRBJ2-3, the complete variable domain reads ETGVTQSPTHLIKTRGQQVTLRCSSQSGHNTVSWYQQALGQGPQFIFQYYREEENGRGNFPPRFSGLQFPNYSSELNVNALELDDSALYLCASSPRTSGTDTQYFGPGTRLTVL.

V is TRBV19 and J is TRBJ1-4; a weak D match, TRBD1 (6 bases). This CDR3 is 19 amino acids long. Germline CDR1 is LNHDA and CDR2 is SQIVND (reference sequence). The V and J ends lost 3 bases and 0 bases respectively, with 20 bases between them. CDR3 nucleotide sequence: TGTGCCAGTAGTATGGCAGGGGCGTGGGGCTCTTCAACTAATGAAAAACTGTTTTTT. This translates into CASSMAGAWGSSTNEKLFF.

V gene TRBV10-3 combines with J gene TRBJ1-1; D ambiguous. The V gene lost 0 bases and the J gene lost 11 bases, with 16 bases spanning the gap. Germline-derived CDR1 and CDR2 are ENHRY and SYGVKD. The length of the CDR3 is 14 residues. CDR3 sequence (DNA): TGTGCCATCAGTGAGTCTTCGAAGCGGGGAAGGGCTTTCTTT. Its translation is CAISESSKRGRAFF.

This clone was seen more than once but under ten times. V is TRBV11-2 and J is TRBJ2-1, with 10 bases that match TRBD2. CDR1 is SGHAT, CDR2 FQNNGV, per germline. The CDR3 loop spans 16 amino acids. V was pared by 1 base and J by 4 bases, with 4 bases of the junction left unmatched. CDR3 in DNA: TGTGCCAGCAGCTTAGTGGCTAGCGGGGGATACAATGAGCAGTTCTTC. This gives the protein CASSLVASGGYNEQFF.

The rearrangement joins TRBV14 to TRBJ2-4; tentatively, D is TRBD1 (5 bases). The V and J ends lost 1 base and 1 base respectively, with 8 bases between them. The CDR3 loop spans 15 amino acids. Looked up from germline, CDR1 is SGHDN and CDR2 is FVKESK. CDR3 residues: CASSQVKGAKNIQYF. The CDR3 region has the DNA TGTGCCAGCAGCCAAGTGAAGGGGGCCAAAAACATTCAGTACTTC.

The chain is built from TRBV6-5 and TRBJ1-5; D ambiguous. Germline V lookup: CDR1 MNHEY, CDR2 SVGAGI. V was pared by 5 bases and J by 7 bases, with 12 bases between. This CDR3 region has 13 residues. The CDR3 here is CASSERLGQPQHF. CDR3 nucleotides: TGTGCCAGCAGTGAGCGACTAGGACAGCCCCAGCATTTT.

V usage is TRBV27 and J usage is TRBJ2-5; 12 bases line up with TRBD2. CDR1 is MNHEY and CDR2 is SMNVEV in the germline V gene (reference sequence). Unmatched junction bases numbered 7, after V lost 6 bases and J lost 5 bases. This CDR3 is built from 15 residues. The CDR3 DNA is TGTGCCAGCAGACCCCTAGCGGGGGGGCGGGAGACCCAGTACTTC. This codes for CASRPLAGGRETQYF.

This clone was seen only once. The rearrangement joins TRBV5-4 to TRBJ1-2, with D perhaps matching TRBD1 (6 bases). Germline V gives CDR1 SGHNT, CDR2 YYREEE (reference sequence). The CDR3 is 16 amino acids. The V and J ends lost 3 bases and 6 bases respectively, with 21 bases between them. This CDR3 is CASSSFRDRSLNGYTF. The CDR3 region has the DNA TGTGCCAGCAGCTCCTTTAGAGACAGGTCCTTAAATGGCTACACCTTC.

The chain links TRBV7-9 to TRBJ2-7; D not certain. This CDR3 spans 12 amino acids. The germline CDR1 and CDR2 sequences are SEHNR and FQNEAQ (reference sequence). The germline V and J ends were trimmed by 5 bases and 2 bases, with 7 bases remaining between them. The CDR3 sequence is CASSQATYEQYF. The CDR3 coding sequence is TGTGCCAGCAGCCAGGCCACCTACGAGCAGTACTTC.

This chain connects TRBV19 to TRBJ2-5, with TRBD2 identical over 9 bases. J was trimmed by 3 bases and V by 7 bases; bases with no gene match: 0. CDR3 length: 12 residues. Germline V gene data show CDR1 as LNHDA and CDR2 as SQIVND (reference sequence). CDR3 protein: CASTSGKETQYF. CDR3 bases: TGTGCCAGTACTAGCGGGAAAGAGACCCAGTACTTC.

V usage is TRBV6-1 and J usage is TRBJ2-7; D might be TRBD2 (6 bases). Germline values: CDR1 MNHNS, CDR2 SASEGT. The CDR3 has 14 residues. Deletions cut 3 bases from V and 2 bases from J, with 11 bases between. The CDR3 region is CASSDQGGPYEQYF. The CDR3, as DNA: TGTGCCAGCAGTGACCAGGGAGGCCCCTACGAGCAGTACTTC.

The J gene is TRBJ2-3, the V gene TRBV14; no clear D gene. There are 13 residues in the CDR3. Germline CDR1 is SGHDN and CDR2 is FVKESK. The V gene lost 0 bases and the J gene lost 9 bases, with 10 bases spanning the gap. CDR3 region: CASSQDWPLTQYF. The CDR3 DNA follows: TGTGCCAGCAGCCAAGATTGGCCCTTAACGCAGTATTTT. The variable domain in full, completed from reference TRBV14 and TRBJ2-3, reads EAGVTQFPSHSVIEKGQTVTLRCDPISGHDNLYWYRRVMGKEIKFLLHFVKESKQDESGMPNNRFLAERTGGTYSTLKVQPAELEDSGVYFCASSQDWPLTQYFGPGTRLTVL.

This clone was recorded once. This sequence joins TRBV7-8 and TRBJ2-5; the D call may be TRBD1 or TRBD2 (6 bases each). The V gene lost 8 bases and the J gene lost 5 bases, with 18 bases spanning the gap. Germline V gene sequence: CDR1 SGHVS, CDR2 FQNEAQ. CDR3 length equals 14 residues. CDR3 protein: CASQTGAAGETQYF. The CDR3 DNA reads TGTGCCAGCCAAACGGGGGCTGCCGGGGAGACCCAGTACTTC. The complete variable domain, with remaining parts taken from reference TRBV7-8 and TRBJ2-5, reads GAGVSQSPRYKVAKRGQDVALRCDPISGHVSLFWYQQALGQGPEFLTYFQNEAQLDKSGLPSDRFFAERPEGSVSTLKIQRTQQEDSAVYLCASQTGAAGETQYFGPGTRLLVL.

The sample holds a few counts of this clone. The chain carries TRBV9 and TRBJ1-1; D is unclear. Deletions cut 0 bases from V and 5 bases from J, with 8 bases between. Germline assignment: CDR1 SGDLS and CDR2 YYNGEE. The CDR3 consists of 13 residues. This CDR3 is CASSVEVGTEAFF. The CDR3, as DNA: TGTGCCAGCAGCGTAGAGGTGGGAACTGAAGCTTTCTTT. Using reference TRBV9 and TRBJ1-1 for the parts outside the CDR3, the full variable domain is DSGVTQTPKHLITATGQRVTLRCSPRSGDLSVYWYQQSLDQGLQFLIQYYNGEERAKGNILERFSAQQFPDLHSELNLSSLELGDSALYFCASSVEVGTEAFFGQGTRLTVV.

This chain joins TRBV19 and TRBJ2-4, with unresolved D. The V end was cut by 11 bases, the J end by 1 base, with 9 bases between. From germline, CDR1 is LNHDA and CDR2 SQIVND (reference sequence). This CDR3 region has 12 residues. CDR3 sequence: CAAAGAKNIQYF. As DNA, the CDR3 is TGTGCCGCAGCCGGTGCCAAAAACATTCAGTACTTC.

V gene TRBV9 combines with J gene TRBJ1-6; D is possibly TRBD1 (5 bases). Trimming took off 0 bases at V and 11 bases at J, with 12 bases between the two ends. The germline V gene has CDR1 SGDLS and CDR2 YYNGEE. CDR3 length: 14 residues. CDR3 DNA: TGTGCCAGCAGCGTAGCGGAGGGGCAGCCACCCCTCCACTTT. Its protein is CASSVAEGQPPLHF.

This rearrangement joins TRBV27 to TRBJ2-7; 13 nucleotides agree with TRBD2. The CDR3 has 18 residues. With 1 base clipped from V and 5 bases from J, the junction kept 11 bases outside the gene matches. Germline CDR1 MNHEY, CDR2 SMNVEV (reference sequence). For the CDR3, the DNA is TGTGCCAGCAGTTTATTTGGGGTGGGACTAGCGGGGATGCACGAGCAGTACTTC. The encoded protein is CASSLFGVGLAGMHEQYF.

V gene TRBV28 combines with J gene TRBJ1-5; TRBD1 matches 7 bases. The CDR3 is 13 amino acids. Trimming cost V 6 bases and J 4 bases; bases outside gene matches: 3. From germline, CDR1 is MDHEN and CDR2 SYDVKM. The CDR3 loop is CASRQGWNQPQHF. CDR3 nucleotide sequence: TGTGCCAGCAGACAGGGGTGGAATCAGCCCCAGCATTTT.

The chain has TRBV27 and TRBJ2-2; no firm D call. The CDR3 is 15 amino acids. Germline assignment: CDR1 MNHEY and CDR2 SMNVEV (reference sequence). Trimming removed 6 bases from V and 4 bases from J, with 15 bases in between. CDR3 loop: CASSQSRWGTGELFF. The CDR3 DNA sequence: TGTGCCAGCAGCCAATCAAGGTGGGGCACCGGGGAGCTGTTTTTT.

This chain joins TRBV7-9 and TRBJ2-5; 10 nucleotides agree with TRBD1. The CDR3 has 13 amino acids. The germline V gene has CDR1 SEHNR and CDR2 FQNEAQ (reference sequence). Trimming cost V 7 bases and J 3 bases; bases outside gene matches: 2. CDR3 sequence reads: CASTGTGEETQYF. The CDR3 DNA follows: TGTGCCAGCACCGGGACAGGGGAAGAGACCCAGTACTTC.

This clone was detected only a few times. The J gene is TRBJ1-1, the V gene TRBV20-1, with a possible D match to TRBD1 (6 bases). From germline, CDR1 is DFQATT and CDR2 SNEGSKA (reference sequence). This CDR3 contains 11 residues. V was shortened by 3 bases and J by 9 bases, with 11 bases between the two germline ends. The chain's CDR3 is CSARSRGKAFF. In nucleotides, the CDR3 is TGCAGTGCTAGGAGCAGGGGAAAAGCTTTCTTT.

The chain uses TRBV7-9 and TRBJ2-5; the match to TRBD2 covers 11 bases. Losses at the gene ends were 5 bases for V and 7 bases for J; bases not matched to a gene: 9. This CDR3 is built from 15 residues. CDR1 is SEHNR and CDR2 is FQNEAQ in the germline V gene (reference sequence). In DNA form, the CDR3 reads TGTGCCAGCAGCCCTAGCGGGGGGACCCACGGGACCCAGTACTTC. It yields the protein CASSPSGGTHGTQYF.